A single sample gave rise to the 30 T cell receptor beta chains below, sequenced in a study of vaccination effects on CD4 cells after COVID-19. Antigen specificity for these receptors is unknown. Here immunoSEQ multiplex PCR was the method, and the copy in TCRdb shows in-frame clones only, minus some. The table includes some 20,000 clones, roughly 70% detected once. Peptide-pool stimulation followed by sequencing identified expanded antigen-specific CD4+ clonotypes in the ViraFEST assay. CD4+ T cell isolation took place after 10 days of culture. Sample: CD4+ T cells from PBMCs cultured with HCoV-229E spike peptides, taken before COVID-19 vaccination. All receptors derive from a human donor who received a COVID-19 vaccine.

The chain carries TRBV11-2 and TRBJ2-5; D possibly corresponds to TRBD2 (5 bases). There are 13 residues in the CDR3. The V end lost 6 bases, the J end lost 7 bases, and 15 bases lay between the germline ends. Germline CDR1 and CDR2: SGHAT and FQNNGV. The DNA for the CDR3 is TGTGCCAGCAGTCAAAGCGGACCGGGGACCCAGTACTTC. This encodes CASSQSGPGTQYF.

The chain has TRBV30 and TRBJ1-1; maybe TRBD1 (6 bases). Trimming removed 0 bases at V and 7 bases at J, with 21 bases between. This CDR3 region has 16 residues. Germline CDR1 is GTSNPN and CDR2 is SVGIG (reference sequence). CDR3 in amino acids: CAWSVLRGRRANEAFF. DNA for the CDR3: TGTGCCTGGAGTGTACTGCGGGGGCGGAGGGCCAATGAAGCTTTCTTT.

The J gene is TRBJ1-3, the V gene TRBV5-5; no definite D call. The germline CDR1 and CDR2 sequences are SGHKS and YYEKEE (reference sequence). V was pared by 0 bases and J by 12 bases, with 13 bases between. The CDR3 covers 13 residues. The CDR3 sequence: CASSLGSLGIIYF. The CDR3 DNA follows: TGTGCCAGCAGCTTGGGGAGTCTGGGGATCATATATTTT.

V usage is TRBV6-1 and J usage is TRBJ2-2, with 7 bases matching TRBD2. V lost 1 base to trimming and J lost 15 bases; unmatched junction nucleotides: 8. The CDR3 is 13 amino acids. Germline CDR1 MNHNS, CDR2 SASEGT. CDR3 residues: CASSEEWGGLVFF. CDR3 in DNA: TGTGCCAGCAGTGAAGAATGGGGGGGTCTCGTGTTTTTT.

The rearrangement links TRBV27 to TRBJ2-2; 7 bases agree with TRBD2. V lost 4 bases to trimming and J lost 4 bases; unmatched junction nucleotides: 6. Germline V gives CDR1 MNHEY, CDR2 SMNVEV (reference sequence). The CDR3 length is 15 residues. The CDR3 region is CASSWEGTVTGELFF. CDR3 nucleotide sequence: TGTGCCAGCAGTTGGGAGGGAACAGTCACCGGGGAGCTGTTTTTT.

The chain couples TRBV6-5 to TRBJ2-4, with D perhaps matching TRBD1 (6 bases). V shed 0 bases and J shed 4 bases, with 10 bases lying between them. Per germline, CDR1 MNHEY and CDR2 SVGAGI. The CDR3 runs to 15 residues. This CDR3 reads CASSYSAGAKNIQYF. For the CDR3, the DNA is TGTGCCAGCAGTTACTCGGCAGGGGCGAAAAACATTCAGTACTTC.

The chain recombines TRBV10-1 with TRBJ2-5; tentatively, D is TRBD2 (5 bases). Trimming removed 6 bases from V and 2 bases from J, with 10 bases in between. Germline V gene sequence: CDR1 WNHNN, CDR2 SYGVQD (reference sequence). The length of the CDR3 is 13 residues. This chain's CDR3 is CASSMTIQETQYF. As DNA, the CDR3 is TGCGCCAGCAGCATGACTATACAAGAGACCCAGTACTTC.

The chain uses TRBV7-9 and TRBJ2-3; D is uncertain. In germline, CDR1 is SEHNR, CDR2 FQNEAQ (reference sequence). Trimming took 1 base from V and 3 from J, leaving 8 bases between them. This CDR3 is built from 14 residues. The CDR3 here is CASSLGTKTDTQYF. CDR3 nucleotide sequence: TGTGCCAGCAGCTTAGGGACGAAGACAGATACGCAGTATTTT.

By sample fraction, this clone is medium-sized (0.01 to 0.1%). This rearrangement joins TRBV4-2 to TRBJ2-1, with 12 bases identical to TRBD2. V lost 0 bases and J lost 0; bases outside the gene matches: 3. The germline gives CDR1 LGHNA, CDR2 YNFKEQ. This CDR3 comprises 18 residues. This chain's CDR3 is CASSQEATSGSSYNEQFF. The CDR3 coding sequence is TGTGCCAGCAGCCAAGAAGCGACTAGCGGGAGCTCCTACAATGAGCAGTTCTTC.

The chain combines TRBV7-9 with TRBJ1-1; D might be TRBD1 (5 bases). V dropped 6 bases and J dropped 10 bases, with 12 bases sitting between them. Germline V lookup: CDR1 SEHNR, CDR2 FQNEAQ (reference sequence). CDR3 length: 11 residues. CDR3 residues: CASSRDQIAFF. CDR3 nucleotide sequence: TGTGCCAGCAGTCGGGACCAAATAGCTTTCTTT.

The chain links TRBV6-4 to TRBJ2-3; 8 bases line up with TRBD2. The germline CDR1 and CDR2 sequences are MRHNA and SNTAGT. This CDR3 region has 16 residues. After removal of 2 bases from V and 4 bases from J, the junction contained 8 bases not matched to a gene. The CDR3 nucleotides are TGTGCCAGCAGTGACGTCGGGGGGGCCGAGTCAGATACGCAGTATTTT. It codes for CASSDVGGAESDTQYF.

Details on this clone: The junction and the germline gene differ at one end; a read error may be behind it. The genes are TRBV5-1 and TRBJ1-4; weak D call: TRBD1 (5 bases). CDR3 length: 14 residues. Germline V CDR1 and CDR2: SGHRS, YFSETQ. For the CDR3, the DNA is TGCGCCAGCAGCTTGGAACCCCGAACGGACAAGAGGATTTTT. It specifies CASSLEPRTDKRIF.

This chain joins TRBV2 and TRBJ2-3; unclear D gene. Between the trimmed V and J ends, which lost 7 bases and 6 bases, there was a span of 14 bases. Germline V CDR1 and CDR2: SNHLY, FYNNEI. The CDR3 is made up of 13 amino acids. The chain's CDR3 is CASNQNPFDTQYF. CDR3 coding DNA: TGTGCCAGCAATCAAAACCCCTTTGATACGCAGTATTTT.

The chain employs TRBV6-5 and TRBJ1-2; the D is unclear. In germline, CDR1 is MNHEY, CDR2 SVGAGI. The CDR3 has 14 amino acids. V shed 7 bases and J shed 4 bases, with 16 bases lying between them. The CDR3: CASTPVLGSYGYTF. The CDR3 DNA reads TGTGCCAGCACCCCGGTACTGGGCAGCTATGGCTACACCTTC.

There are a few counts of this clone. The chain combines TRBV7-9 with TRBJ1-5, with TRBD1 identical over 7 bases. The CDR3 has 13 amino acids. With V trimmed by 7 bases and J by 2 bases, 2 bases remained unmatched. Germline-derived CDR1 and CDR2 are SEHNR and FQNEAQ (reference sequence). CDR3 sequence (DNA): TGTGCCAGCACCGGACAGGGCAATCAGCCCCAGCATTTT. As protein: CASTGQGNQPQHF.

This chain connects TRBV7-9 to TRBJ2-7; D may be TRBD1 or TRBD2 (5 bases each). The germline V gene has CDR1 SEHNR and CDR2 FQNEAQ (reference sequence). There are 13 residues in the CDR3. V was pared by 4 bases and J by 0 bases, with 7 bases between. The CDR3 region is CASSSGSSYEQYF. The CDR3 DNA reads TGTGCCAGCAGCTCAGGGAGCTCCTACGAGCAGTACTTC. Full variable domain (rest looked up from reference TRBV7-9 and TRBJ2-7): DTGVSQNPRHKITKRGQNVTFRCDPISEHNRLYWYRQTLGQGPEFLTYFQNEAQLEKSRLLSDRFSAERPKGSFSTLEIQRTEQGDSAMYLCASSSGSSYEQYFGPGTRLTVT.

CDR3 DNA sequence: TGCAGCGTGGTGTGGGGGGCGGGCACTGAAGCTTTCTTT. It translates to CSVVWGAGTEAFF. The rearrangement joins TRBV29-1 to TRBJ1-1, with D possibly being TRBD1 (6 bases). CDR1 and CDR2 from the germline V gene are SQVTM and ANQGSEA. The germline V and J ends were trimmed by 6 bases and 4 bases, with 15 bases remaining between them. The CDR3 runs 13 residues.

V usage is TRBV3-1 (or the pseudogene TRBV3-2) and J usage is TRBJ2-1; no definite D call. With 1 base removed from V and 9 bases from J, the gap between germline ends came to 7 bases. The CDR3 sequence is 12 residues long. Germline CDR1 is LGHDT and CDR2 is YNNKEL (reference sequence). The CDR3 DNA sequence: TGTGCCAGCAGCCAAGCGCGGTTTGAGCAGTTCTTC. Protein product: CASSQARFEQFF.

The chain employs TRBV18 and TRBJ2-2, with D maybe TRBD2 (6 bases). Trimming removed 2 bases at V and 6 bases at J, with 16 bases between. The length of the CDR3 is 16 residues. The germline gives CDR1 KGHSH, CDR2 LQKENI. CDR3 sequence reads: CASSPFRGGTPGELFF. The CDR3 DNA reads as TGTGCCAGCTCACCATTTCGCGGAGGGACCCCCGGGGAGCTGTTTTTT. The full variable domain, rest sourced from reference TRBV18 and TRBJ2-2, is NAGVMQNPRHLVRRRGQEARLRCSPMKGHSHVYWYRQLPEEGLKFMVYLQKENIIDESGMPKERFSAEFPKEGPSILRIQQVVRGDSAAYFCASSPFRGGTPGELFFGEGSRLTVL.

CDR3 loop: CASSRGLAGYNEQFF. Here the CDR3 DNA reads TGTGCCAGCAGCAGGGGACTAGCTGGTTACAATGAGCAGTTCTTC. The gene calls are TRBV7-9 and TRBJ2-1, with 9 positions matching TRBD2. Germline loops: CDR1 SEHNR, CDR2 FQNEAQ (reference sequence). This CDR3 contains 15 residues. V lost 5 bases and J lost 4; bases outside the gene matches: 6.

This clone was picked up a small number of times. The chain has TRBV19 and TRBJ2-7, with D possibly being TRBD2 (6 bases). Germline loops: CDR1 LNHDA, CDR2 SQIVND (reference sequence). The CDR3 sequence is 16 residues long. V gave up 0 bases and J gave up 4 bases, with 16 bases separating them. The CDR3 bases are TGTGCCAGTAGTATAGACGCGGGGCCCGGGGGTTACGAGCAGTACTTC. It translates to CASSIDAGPGGYEQYF. The whole variable domain, remainder taken from reference TRBV19 and TRBJ2-7, is DGGITQSPKYLFRKEGQNVTLSCEQNLNHDAMYWYRQDPGQGLRLIYYSQIVNDFQKGDIAEGYSVSREKKESFPLTVTSAQKNPTAFYLCASSIDAGPGGYEQYFGPGTRLTVT.

The chain joins TRBV7-6 to TRBJ2-3; 13 bases align to TRBD2. V shed 5 bases, J shed 6 bases, and the junction held 11 bases outside the gene matches. Germline CDR1 SGHVS, CDR2 FNYEAQ. CDR3 size: 17 residues. CDR3 protein: CASSPWTGTSGADTQYF. CDR3 in DNA: TGTGCCAGCAGCCCCTGGACCGGGACTAGCGGGGCGGATACGCAGTATTTT.

The chain employs TRBV5-4 and TRBJ1-4, with 9 bases aligning to TRBD1. V trimming: 4 bases; J trimming: 8 bases; junction bases outside the gene matches: 6. The CDR3 loop spans 14 amino acids. Germline-derived CDR1 and CDR2 are SGHNT and YYREEE (reference sequence). CDR3 amino acids: CASSLQGAEEKLFF. As DNA, the CDR3 is TGTGCCAGCAGCCTACAGGGGGCTGAGGAAAAACTGTTTTTT.

The chain carries TRBV7-8 and TRBJ2-2, with 8 bases lining up with TRBD2. Trimming cost V 2 bases and J 1 base; bases outside gene matches: 12. Germline V gives CDR1 SGHVS, CDR2 FQNEAQ. This CDR3 has 19 amino acids. In DNA form, the CDR3 reads TGTGCCAGCAGCTTAAATTCTCCTTGGGGACTAGGGAACACCGGGGAGCTGTTTTTT. Translation: CASSLNSPWGLGNTGELFF. The variable domain in full, with the rest retrieved from reference TRBV7-8 and TRBJ2-2, is GAGVSQSPRYKVAKRGQDVALRCDPISGHVSLFWYQQALGQGPEFLTYFQNEAQLDKSGLPSDRFFAERPEGSVSTLKIQRTQQEDSAVYLCASSLNSPWGLGNTGELFFGEGSRLTVL.

V and J are TRBV4-1 and TRBJ2-7; 16 positions agree with TRBD2. The CDR3 is made up of 19 amino acids. J lost 4 bases, V lost 0 bases, and 9 bases had no gene match. Germline loops: CDR1 MGHRA, CDR2 YSYEKL. CDR3: CASSQEGLAGGPSGYEQYF. In nucleotides, the CDR3 is TGCGCCAGCAGCCAAGAGGGACTAGCGGGAGGGCCGAGCGGTTACGAGCAGTACTTC.

A few counts support this clone. The chain joins TRBV2 to TRBJ1-6, with D perhaps matching TRBD1 (5 bases). CDR3 length: 14 amino acids. Germline loops: CDR1 SNHLY, CDR2 FYNNEI. The V and J ends lost 11 bases and 7 bases respectively, with 18 bases between them. This CDR3 reads CASWIGASNSPLHF. CDR3 sequence (DNA): TGTGCCTCGTGGATCGGGGCGTCAAATTCACCCCTCCACTTT.

This clone was seen a single time. The CDR3 spells CASSLRDGTYEQYF. CDR3 nucleotide sequence: TGTGCCAGCAGTTTAAGGGACGGTACCTACGAGCAGTACTTC. The chain uses TRBV27 and TRBJ2-7; the D call may be TRBD1 or TRBD2 (5 bases each). The CDR3 totals 14 residues. From germline, CDR1 is MNHEY and CDR2 SMNVEV (reference sequence). Trimming removed 2 bases at V and 2 bases at J, with 10 bases between.

The chain uses TRBV19 and TRBJ1-2, with TRBD1 matching over 12 bases. Germline loops: CDR1 LNHDA, CDR2 SQIVND (reference sequence). This CDR3 spans 15 amino acids. The V segment lost 4 bases and the J segment 4 bases; nucleotides outside the gene matches: 4. In DNA form, the CDR3 reads TGTGCCAGTAGTAGGGACAGGGGGCATAGCTATGGCTACACCTTC. This translates into CASSRDRGHSYGYTF. Full variable domain (outside the CDR3, taken from reference TRBV19 and TRBJ1-2): DGGITQSPKYLFRKEGQNVTLSCEQNLNHDAMYWYRQDPGQGLRLIYYSQIVNDFQKGDIAEGYSVSREKKESFPLTVTSAQKNPTAFYLCASSRDRGHSYGYTFGSGTRLTVV.

This chain joins TRBV20-1 and TRBJ1-5, with a weak D call TRBD1 (5 bases). Looked up from germline, CDR1 is DFQATT and CDR2 is SNEGSKA (reference sequence). Trimming stripped 3 bases from V and 6 bases from J, with 12 bases between. The CDR3 is 13 residues long. The CDR3 nucleotides read TGCAGTGCTAGTCAGGGTGTTGGTCAGCCCCAGCATTTT. Its protein is CSASQGVGQPQHF.

The rearrangement joins TRBV10-3 to TRBJ1-1; possible D gene TRBD1, 6 bases. Looked up from germline, CDR1 is ENHRY and CDR2 is SYGVKD. The CDR3 extends over 13 amino acids. Between the trimmed V and J ends, which lost 4 bases and 10 bases, there was a span of 16 bases. CDR3 sequence (DNA): TGTGCCATCAGTGTCGGCCCAGGGGAAGGAGCTTTCTTT. Its protein product is CAISVGPGEGAFF.